This TCR beta chain was profiled in a study of T cells in Graves' hyperthyroidism and ophthalmopathy. Study results and caveats: Clonotypes that were expanded in thyroid above 0.001 mostly appeared in blood too.

RNA transcripts yielded amplified TCR beta CDR3 regions. HTBI primers drove first-round RT-PCR of the TCR CDR3. TCRdb processed the multiplex PCR reads anew with MiXCR; each CDR3 protein has one entry. This table holds around 300,000 distinct CDR3 sequences, around 13% found once. There are many counts of this clonotype. The antigen is undetermined. Hyperthyroidism, newly diagnosed and lasting under 2 months, affected patients aged 18 to 65. The CDR3 has 13 amino acids. In germline, CDR1 is SNHLY, CDR2 FYNNEI. V was shortened by 5 bases and J by 3 bases, with 5 bases between the two germline ends. The origin of this receptor is a woman aged 35 to 49 with Graves' hyperthyroidism. The sequenced material came from blood. This sequence joins TRBV2 and TRBJ1-6; D is unclear. The chain's CDR3 is CASSPDYNSPLHF. The CDR3 nucleotides read TGTGCCAGCAGTCCGGACTATAATTCACCCCTCCACTTT.